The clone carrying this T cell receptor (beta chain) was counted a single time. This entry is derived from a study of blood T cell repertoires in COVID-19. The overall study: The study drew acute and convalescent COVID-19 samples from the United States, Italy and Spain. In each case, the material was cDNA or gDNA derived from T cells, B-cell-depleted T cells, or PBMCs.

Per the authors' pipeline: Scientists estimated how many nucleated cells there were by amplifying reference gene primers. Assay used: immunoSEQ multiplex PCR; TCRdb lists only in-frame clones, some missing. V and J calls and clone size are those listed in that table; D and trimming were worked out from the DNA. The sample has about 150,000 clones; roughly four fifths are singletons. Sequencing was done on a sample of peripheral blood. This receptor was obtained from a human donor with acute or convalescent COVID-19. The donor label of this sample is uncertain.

The CDR3 loop is CASRSRASGGRGEQFF. The CDR3 DNA reads as TGTGCCAGCCGTTCTCGGGCTAGCGGGGGAAGAGGTGAGCAGTTCTTC. V usage is TRBV3-1 (or the pseudogene TRBV3-2) and J usage is TRBJ2-1; 10 nucleotides align to TRBD2. J gave up 9 bases and V 8 bases, and 16 bases lay outside the gene matches. The CDR3 is made up of 16 amino acids. Germline CDR1 is LGHDT and CDR2 is YNNKEL (reference sequence).